This passage covers 20 T cell receptor beta chains from one sample sequenced in a study of shared clonotypes between healthy human individuals. Sequencing used immunoSEQ multiplex PCR; TCRdb keeps in-frame clones, though not all of them. The sample records about 590,000 clones, over 95% being singletons. Naive CD8 cells, CD45RO-negative and positively selected for CCR7, excluded terminally differentiated effector memory CD45RA+ cells. Source material: naive CD8+ T cells sorted from blood. The source is a woman in her thirties in good health.

J is TRBJ2-3 and V is TRBV13; weak D call: TRBD2 (6 bases). The CDR3 totals 17 residues. From germline, CDR1 is PRHDT and CDR2 FYEKMQ (reference sequence). V gave up 2 bases and J gave up 4 bases, with 19 bases separating them. CDR3: CASSLSWEASEPDTQYF. CDR3 DNA sequence: TGTGCCAGCAGCTTATCATGGGAGGCGTCCGAACCAGATACGCAGTATTTT.

This rearrangement joins TRBV28 to TRBJ2-1, with 9 bases lining up with TRBD2. The germline gives CDR1 MDHEN, CDR2 SYDVKM. The CDR3 consists of 16 residues. V shed 2 bases, J shed 8 bases, and the junction held 10 bases outside the gene matches. CDR3 in DNA: TGTGCCAGCAGTTTACCGTGGCGGGAGGGCCTCTATGAGCAGTTCTTC. Translated: CASSLPWREGLYEQFF. Based on the CDR3 plus reference TRBV28 and TRBJ2-1, the full variable domain is DVKVTQSSRYLVKRTGEKVFLECVQDMDHENMFWYRQDPGLGLRLIYFSYDVKMKEKGDIPEGYSVSREKKERFSLILESASTNQTSMYLCASSLPWREGLYEQFFGPGTRLTVL.

The V and J genes are TRBV7-9 and TRBJ2-7, with TRBD1 matching 7 bases. V gave up 2 bases and J gave up 0 bases; unmatched junction bases: 1. The CDR3 length is 14 residues. Germline V gene sequence: CDR1 SEHNR, CDR2 FQNEAQ (reference sequence). The DNA of the CDR3 is TGTGCCAGCAGCTTAACAGGGGACTCCTACGAGCAGTACTTC. This translates into CASSLTGDSYEQYF.

V and J are TRBV4-1 and TRBJ2-2, with D perhaps matching TRBD2 (6 bases). The CDR3 is made up of 18 amino acids. Trimming pared 0 bases from V and 1 base from J, leaving 15 bases between. Germline V gene sequence: CDR1 MGHRA, CDR2 YSYEKL. The chain's CDR3 is CASSQDTPSVMNTGELFF. CDR3 sequence (DNA): TGCGCCAGCAGCCAAGACACCCCTAGCGTGATGAACACCGGGGAGCTGTTTTTT.

The rearrangement joins TRBV10-3 to TRBJ1-1; D is perhaps TRBD1 (5 bases). CDR3 length: 14 amino acids. Germline values: CDR1 ENHRY, CDR2 SYGVKD. The V end was cut by 3 bases, the J end by 0 bases, with 8 bases between. The CDR3 DNA reads TGTGCCATCAGTGACCCGGGGGTGAACACTGAAGCTTTCTTT. This encodes CAISDPGVNTEAFF.

The gene calls are TRBV2 and TRBJ2-7; D is possibly TRBD1 or TRBD2 (5 bases each). This CDR3 is 13 amino acids long. In germline, CDR1 is SNHLY, CDR2 FYNNEI. Trimming took off 8 bases at V and 0 bases at J, with 11 bases between the two ends. The CDR3 loop is CASWDLVSYEQYF. CDR3 DNA: TGTGCCAGCTGGGACCTAGTCTCCTACGAGCAGTACTTC.

The chain employs TRBV9 and TRBJ2-1; weak D call: TRBD2 (5 bases). The CDR3 extends over 13 amino acids. Looked up from germline, CDR1 is SGDLS and CDR2 is YYNGEE. Between the trimmed V and J ends, which lost 4 bases and 7 bases, there was a span of 12 bases. The CDR3 loop reads CASSTRGSNEQFF. CDR3 nucleotides: TGTGCCAGCAGCACCCGGGGTAGTAATGAGCAGTTCTTC. Full variable domain (rest looked up from reference TRBV9 and TRBJ2-1): DSGVTQTPKHLITATGQRVTLRCSPRSGDLSVYWYQQSLDQGLQFLIQYYNGEERAKGNILERFSAQQFPDLHSELNLSSLELGDSALYFCASSTRGSNEQFFGPGTRLTVL.

Concerning this clone: Relative to the germline gene, one junction end is altered; a read error may explain this. V gene TRBV7-9 combines with J gene TRBJ1-3, with TRBD1 as a possible D gene (6 bases). The CDR3 runs 15 residues. The V gene's germline CDR1 is SEHNR and CDR2 FQNEAQ (reference sequence). The CDR3 reads CASGFGGSSGNTIYF. The CDR3 nucleotides are TGTGCCAGCGGCTTTGGGGGCAGCTCTGGAAACACCATATATTTT.

This clone was detected only a few times. The rearrangement joins TRBV30 to TRBJ1-2; 8 bases line up with TRBD1. Germline-derived CDR1 and CDR2 are GTSNPN and SVGIG (reference sequence). CDR3 length: 14 residues. With 3 bases clipped from V and 3 bases from J, the junction kept 6 bases outside the gene matches. For the CDR3, the DNA is TGTGCCTGGAGATGGTTACAGGGGGACTATGGCTACACCTTC. Protein: CAWRWLQGDYGYTF.

This clone appeared a single time. This chain connects TRBV5-5 to TRBJ2-1, with a weak D call TRBD2 (5 bases). Germline CDR1 and CDR2: SGHKS and YYEKEE (reference sequence). The CDR3 loop spans 14 amino acids. Between the trimmed V and J ends, which lost 4 bases and 7 bases, there was a span of 15 bases. The CDR3, as DNA: TGTGCCAGCAGCGGGAGCGCGGTTTTGAATGAGCAGTTCTTC. It encodes CASSGSAVLNEQFF.

This chain joins TRBV5-6 and TRBJ2-7; D perhaps matches TRBD1 (6 bases). CDR1 and CDR2 (germline): SGHDT, YYEEEE. This CDR3 has 15 amino acids. The V gene lost 4 bases and the J gene lost 2 bases, with 16 bases spanning the gap. The CDR3 nucleotides read TGTGCCAGCAGCGGACCCCTGTCAGGGGCCTACGAGCAGTACTTC. This sequence encodes CASSGPLSGAYEQYF.

The V and J genes are TRBV27 and TRBJ2-2, with TRBD2 as a possible D gene (6 bases). The CDR3 spans 14 residues. V was clipped by 6 bases and J by 2 bases, with 10 bases between them. Germline V CDR1 and CDR2: MNHEY, SMNVEV (reference sequence). This CDR3 reads CASRAGLNTGELFF. The CDR3 DNA sequence: TGTGCCAGCAGGGCGGGACTTAACACCGGGGAGCTGTTTTTT.

The chain is built from TRBV13 and TRBJ2-3; possible D gene TRBD1, 6 bases. Deletions cut 0 bases from V and 4 bases from J, with 8 bases between. The CDR3 contains 14 residues. CDR1 and CDR2 (germline): PRHDT, FYEKMQ (reference sequence). In DNA, the CDR3 is TGTGCCAGCAGCTTAGGACAGGGCCCAGATACGCAGTATTTT. Amino acid sequence: CASSLGQGPDTQYF.

The gene calls are TRBV19 and TRBJ2-1; D is perhaps TRBD2 (6 bases). Germline V gene data show CDR1 as LNHDA and CDR2 as SQIVND (reference sequence). CDR3 length: 16 amino acids. With 5 bases removed from V and 0 bases from J, the gap between germline ends came to 14 bases. The CDR3 loop reads CASSLTNGGSYNEQFF. Written as DNA, the CDR3 is TGTGCCAGTAGTCTAACTAACGGGGGCTCCTACAATGAGCAGTTCTTC.

This chain connects TRBV27 to TRBJ2-7, with 12 bases lining up with TRBD1. The CDR3 consists of 14 residues. Germline trimming cut 3 bases from V and 7 bases from J; bases unmatched to any gene: 4. Per germline, CDR1 MNHEY and CDR2 SMNVEV (reference sequence). The CDR3 here is CASSLGQGAGEQYF. Written as DNA, the CDR3 is TGTGCCAGCAGTTTGGGACAGGGGGCTGGAGAGCAGTACTTC.

This chain joins TRBV11-2 and TRBJ2-1; TRBD2 matches at 9 bases. The CDR3 is 17 amino acids. In germline, CDR1 is SGHAT, CDR2 FQNNGV. After removal of 5 bases from V and 5 bases from J, the junction contained 13 bases not matched to a gene. In DNA form, the CDR3 reads TGTGCCAGCAGCCGTTGGGGCGGGAGGGGAATCCACAATGAGCAGTTCTTC. It specifies CASSRWGGRGIHNEQFF. Drawing the rest from reference TRBV11-2 and TRBJ2-1, the complete variable domain is EAGVAQSPRYKIIEKRQSVAFWCNPISGHATLYWYQQILGQGPKLLIQFQNNGVVDDSQLPKDRFSAERLKGVDSTLKIQPAKLEDSAVYLCASSRWGGRGIHNEQFFGPGTRLTVL.

The chain couples TRBV2 to TRBJ2-1; D uncertain. CDR3 length equals 13 residues. V dropped 5 bases and J dropped 4 bases, with 9 bases sitting between them. CDR1 is SNHLY, CDR2 FYNNEI, per germline. The CDR3 sequence: CASSLGSYNEQFF. In DNA, the CDR3 is TGTGCCAGCAGTTTAGGGTCATACAATGAGCAGTTCTTC.

Points on this clone: The same CDR3 is also encoded by other DNA sequences in this sample. V gene TRBV28 combines with J gene TRBJ1-1, with 7 bases that match TRBD1. The V segment lost 4 bases and the J segment 1 base; nucleotides outside the gene matches: 3. The CDR3 spans 14 residues. CDR1 MDHEN and CDR2 SYDVKM come from the germline V gene. The CDR3 region is CASSYQGGNTEAFF. The CDR3 DNA sequence: TGTGCCAGCAGTTACCAGGGGGGGAACACTGAAGCTTTCTTT.

This clone was seen a handful of times. The rearrangement joins TRBV19 to TRBJ2-5; tentatively, D is TRBD1 (6 bases). The germline CDR1 and CDR2 sequences are LNHDA and SQIVND (reference sequence). V lost 5 bases and J lost 5, with 15 bases in between. The CDR3 covers 14 residues. The CDR3 DNA reads as TGTGCCAGTAGTCGGGACAACTCCATCGAGACCCAGTACTTC. As protein: CASSRDNSIETQYF.

The chain combines TRBV4-1 with TRBJ2-1; D is perhaps TRBD1 (5 bases). The germline V and J ends were trimmed by 0 bases and 8 bases, with 14 bases remaining between them. Germline V gives CDR1 MGHRA, CDR2 YSYEKL. CDR3 length equals 15 residues. The CDR3 bases are TGCGCCAGCAGCCAAGACCCTAGGGGTGACGATGAGCAGTTCTTC. This encodes CASSQDPRGDDEQFF.